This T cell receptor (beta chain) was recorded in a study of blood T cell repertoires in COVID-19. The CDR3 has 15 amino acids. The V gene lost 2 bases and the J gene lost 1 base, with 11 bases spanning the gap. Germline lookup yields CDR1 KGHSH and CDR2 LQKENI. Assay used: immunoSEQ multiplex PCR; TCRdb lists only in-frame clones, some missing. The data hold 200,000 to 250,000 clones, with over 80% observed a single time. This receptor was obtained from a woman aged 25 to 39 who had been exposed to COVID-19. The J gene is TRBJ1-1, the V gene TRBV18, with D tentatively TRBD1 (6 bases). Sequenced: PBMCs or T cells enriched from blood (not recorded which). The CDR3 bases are TGTGCCAGCTCACCATCCGGACAGCCGAACACTGAAGCTTTCTTT. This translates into CASSPSGQPNTEAFF.